The clone carrying this T cell receptor (beta chain) was counted a few times. The antigen remains undetermined. The data stem from a study of T cell repertoires in cytomegalovirus infection. Study-level information: Selection of CMV epitopes for the study included recently identified HLA-C-restricted and well-studied HLA-B-restricted ones. Evidence of both CMV infection and a matching HLA type came from public TCR beta signatures.

TCRdb reanalysed the reads using MiXCR and keeps one entry per CDR3 protein. The sample lists some 320,000 distinct CDR3 sequences; 29% were seen once. The V gene end was trimmed by 5 bases and the J gene end by 3 bases; junction bases not matched to a gene: 5. The germline V gene encodes CDR1 KGHSH and CDR2 LQKENI. The CDR3 runs to 14 residues. Study conclusions and caveats: Carriers of CMV and the relevant HLA type were discriminated by public TCR beta frequency. In two of eight donors, the top clonotype was HLA-C-restricted CMV-specific.

The clonotype comes from a human donor in good health (CMV status not recorded). Some clones in this sample may be carry-over from other donors' samples. The chain links TRBV18 to TRBJ2-7; 9 nucleotides agree with TRBD1. The material sequenced was cultured PBMCs, taken from culture after CMV antigen stimulation. The CDR3 DNA reads TGTGCCAGCTCATGGGGACAGGGTTTCTACGAGCAGTACTTC. Its translation is CASSWGQGFYEQYF. Looking up the rest from reference TRBV18 and TRBJ2-7 gives the full variable domain: NAGVMQNPRHLVRRRGQEARLRCSPMKGHSHVYWYRQLPEEGLKFMVYLQKENIIDESGMPKERFSAEFPKEGPSILRIQQVVRGDSAAYFCASSWGQGFYEQYFGPGTRLTVT.